This entry describes one TCR beta chain. As the sequencing template, cDNA was produced by extracting RNA and reverse transcribing it. The table came from immunoSEQ multiplex PCR; TCRdb's copy has only in-frame clones and leaves some out. In the table there are about 110,000 clones, less than 70% of which are singletons. The sample belongs to a study of CD8+ T cells in alopecia areata. As to treatment: oral pan-JAK inhibitor, 5-10 mg twice daily. Peripheral blood samples and lesional scalp punch biopsies were obtained from alopecia areata patients. The germline V gene has CDR1 GTSNPN and CDR2 SVGIG (reference sequence). J gave up 4 bases and V 3 bases, and 6 bases lay outside the gene matches. There are 15 residues in the CDR3.

The origin of this receptor is a human donor with alopecia areata. The V call is TRBV30, the J call TRBJ1-6, with TRBD1 identical over 7 bases. The starting material was CD4+ T cells sorted from blood, obtained at week 24, from a patient treated with tofacitinib. CDR3 region: CAWRRTGGYNSPLHF. In DNA, the CDR3 is TGTGCCTGGAGGAGGACAGGTGGATATAATTCACCCCTCCACTTT. Complete variable domain (other parts from reference TRBV30 and TRBJ1-6): SQTIHQWPATLVQPVGSPLSLECTVEGTSNPNLYWYRQAAGRGLQLLFYSVGIGQISSEVPQNLSASRPQDRQFILSSKKLLLSDSGFYLCAWRRTGGYNSPLHFGNGTRLTVT.